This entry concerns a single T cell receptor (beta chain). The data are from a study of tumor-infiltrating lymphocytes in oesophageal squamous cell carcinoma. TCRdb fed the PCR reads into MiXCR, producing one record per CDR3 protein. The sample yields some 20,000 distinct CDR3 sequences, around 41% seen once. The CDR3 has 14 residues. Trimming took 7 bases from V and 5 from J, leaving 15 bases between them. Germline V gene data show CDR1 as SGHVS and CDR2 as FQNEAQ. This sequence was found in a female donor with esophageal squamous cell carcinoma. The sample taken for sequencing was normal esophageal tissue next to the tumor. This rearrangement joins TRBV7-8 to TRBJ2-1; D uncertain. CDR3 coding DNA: TGTGCCAGCATCCCAATGCGAGAAAACAATGAGCAGTTCTTC. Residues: CASIPMRENNEQFF.